One and the same sample provided the 5 T cell receptor beta chains below, sequenced in a study of T-cell reconstitution after alpha-beta-depleted transplantation in children (TCRdb year 2016). The protocol used for the library was PCR. These reads were obtained on an Illumina HiSeq 2500. TCR library preparation used molecular barcoding, with unique molecular identifiers applied to normalize quantification of the TCRbeta repertoire. The public reads were quality trimmed at Q25 with fastp and then assembled into clones with MiXCR by TCRdb, keeping productive beta chains. Here each entry gathers all rows of one CDR3 protein and keeps the most common genes and DNA. The sample records about 610,000 distinct CDR3 sequences, over 9.5% of which are singletons. The top ten constitute less than 5% of the sample. The source was PBMCs from the stem cell graft donor, collected from the stem cell graft. These receptors all come from a human donor who donated a stem cell graft to a child with acute myeloid leukemia.

This chain links TRBV5-1 with TRBJ2-1; 12 nucleotides align to TRBD2. The V gene's germline CDR1 is SGHRS and CDR2 YFSETQ. This CDR3 is built from 19 residues. The V and J ends lost 2 bases and 3 bases, in that order; junction bases with no gene match: 12. This CDR3 is CASSFPGLAGLNGYNEQFF. CDR3 DNA: TGCGCCAGCAGCTTCCCAGGACTAGCGGGACTTAATGGCTACAATGAGCAGTTCTTC.

The table lists this clonotype with many counts. The chain links TRBV10-3 to TRBJ1-4; D is undetermined. The CDR3 extends over 14 amino acids. Germline assignment: CDR1 ENHRY and CDR2 SYGVKD. The germline V and J ends were trimmed by 6 bases and 8 bases, with 16 bases remaining between them. CDR3 nucleotides: TGTGCCATCAGCGACGAACAAGCGGAGGAAAAACTGTTTTTT. It encodes CAISDEQAEEKLFF.

The gene calls are TRBV19 and TRBJ2-1; a weak D match, TRBD2 (6 bases). V lost 1 base to trimming and J lost 4 bases, with 11 bases between them. The length of the CDR3 is 15 residues. Germline CDR1 and CDR2: LNHDA and SQIVND (reference sequence). This CDR3 is CASSIAERAYNEQFF. The CDR3 DNA follows: TGTGCCAGTAGTATAGCCGAGCGGGCTTACAATGAGCAGTTCTTC.

For this clonotype: A much larger clone lies one base from this, so it may be a read error. Since the CDR3 does not end with the conserved phenylalanine or tryptophan, this likely comes from a read error. This chain joins TRBV5-1 and TRBJ2-1; 7 nucleotides match TRBD2. This CDR3 spans 15 amino acids. Germline CDR1 is SGHRS and CDR2 is YFSETQ. The junction had 5 bases not matched to a gene; V was cut back by 2 bases and J by 3 bases. The CDR3: CASSLTGTNYNEQFL. In DNA form, the CDR3 reads TGCGCCAGCAGCTTAACCGGGACTAACTACAATGAGCAGTTCCTC.

This clonotype was seen only a few times. This chain uses TRBV12-3 or TRBV12-4 with TRBJ1-2; 8 bases line up with TRBD1. Trimming cost V 6 bases and J 5 bases; bases outside gene matches: 5. The CDR3 spans 13 residues. The CDR3 region is CASSHRGGYGYTF. The CDR3 DNA reads as TGTGCCAGCAGCCACAGGGGGGGGTATGGCTACACCTTC.